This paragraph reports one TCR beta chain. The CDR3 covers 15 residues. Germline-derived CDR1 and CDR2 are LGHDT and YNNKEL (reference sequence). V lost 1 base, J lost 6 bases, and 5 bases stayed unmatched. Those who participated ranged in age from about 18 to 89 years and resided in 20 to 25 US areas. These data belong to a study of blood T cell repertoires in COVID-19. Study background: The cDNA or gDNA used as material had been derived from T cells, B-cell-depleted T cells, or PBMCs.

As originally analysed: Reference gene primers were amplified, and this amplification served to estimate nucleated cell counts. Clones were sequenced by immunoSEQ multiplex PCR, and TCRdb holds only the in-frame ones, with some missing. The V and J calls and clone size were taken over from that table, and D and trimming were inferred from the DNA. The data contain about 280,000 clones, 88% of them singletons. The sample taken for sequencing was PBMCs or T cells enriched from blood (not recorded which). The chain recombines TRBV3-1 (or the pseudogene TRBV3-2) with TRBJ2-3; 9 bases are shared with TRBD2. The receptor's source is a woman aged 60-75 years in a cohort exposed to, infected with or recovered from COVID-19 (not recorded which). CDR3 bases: TGTGCCAGCAGCCAAGGGACAGCGGGAGGCGATACGCAGTATTTT. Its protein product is CASSQGTAGGDTQYF.